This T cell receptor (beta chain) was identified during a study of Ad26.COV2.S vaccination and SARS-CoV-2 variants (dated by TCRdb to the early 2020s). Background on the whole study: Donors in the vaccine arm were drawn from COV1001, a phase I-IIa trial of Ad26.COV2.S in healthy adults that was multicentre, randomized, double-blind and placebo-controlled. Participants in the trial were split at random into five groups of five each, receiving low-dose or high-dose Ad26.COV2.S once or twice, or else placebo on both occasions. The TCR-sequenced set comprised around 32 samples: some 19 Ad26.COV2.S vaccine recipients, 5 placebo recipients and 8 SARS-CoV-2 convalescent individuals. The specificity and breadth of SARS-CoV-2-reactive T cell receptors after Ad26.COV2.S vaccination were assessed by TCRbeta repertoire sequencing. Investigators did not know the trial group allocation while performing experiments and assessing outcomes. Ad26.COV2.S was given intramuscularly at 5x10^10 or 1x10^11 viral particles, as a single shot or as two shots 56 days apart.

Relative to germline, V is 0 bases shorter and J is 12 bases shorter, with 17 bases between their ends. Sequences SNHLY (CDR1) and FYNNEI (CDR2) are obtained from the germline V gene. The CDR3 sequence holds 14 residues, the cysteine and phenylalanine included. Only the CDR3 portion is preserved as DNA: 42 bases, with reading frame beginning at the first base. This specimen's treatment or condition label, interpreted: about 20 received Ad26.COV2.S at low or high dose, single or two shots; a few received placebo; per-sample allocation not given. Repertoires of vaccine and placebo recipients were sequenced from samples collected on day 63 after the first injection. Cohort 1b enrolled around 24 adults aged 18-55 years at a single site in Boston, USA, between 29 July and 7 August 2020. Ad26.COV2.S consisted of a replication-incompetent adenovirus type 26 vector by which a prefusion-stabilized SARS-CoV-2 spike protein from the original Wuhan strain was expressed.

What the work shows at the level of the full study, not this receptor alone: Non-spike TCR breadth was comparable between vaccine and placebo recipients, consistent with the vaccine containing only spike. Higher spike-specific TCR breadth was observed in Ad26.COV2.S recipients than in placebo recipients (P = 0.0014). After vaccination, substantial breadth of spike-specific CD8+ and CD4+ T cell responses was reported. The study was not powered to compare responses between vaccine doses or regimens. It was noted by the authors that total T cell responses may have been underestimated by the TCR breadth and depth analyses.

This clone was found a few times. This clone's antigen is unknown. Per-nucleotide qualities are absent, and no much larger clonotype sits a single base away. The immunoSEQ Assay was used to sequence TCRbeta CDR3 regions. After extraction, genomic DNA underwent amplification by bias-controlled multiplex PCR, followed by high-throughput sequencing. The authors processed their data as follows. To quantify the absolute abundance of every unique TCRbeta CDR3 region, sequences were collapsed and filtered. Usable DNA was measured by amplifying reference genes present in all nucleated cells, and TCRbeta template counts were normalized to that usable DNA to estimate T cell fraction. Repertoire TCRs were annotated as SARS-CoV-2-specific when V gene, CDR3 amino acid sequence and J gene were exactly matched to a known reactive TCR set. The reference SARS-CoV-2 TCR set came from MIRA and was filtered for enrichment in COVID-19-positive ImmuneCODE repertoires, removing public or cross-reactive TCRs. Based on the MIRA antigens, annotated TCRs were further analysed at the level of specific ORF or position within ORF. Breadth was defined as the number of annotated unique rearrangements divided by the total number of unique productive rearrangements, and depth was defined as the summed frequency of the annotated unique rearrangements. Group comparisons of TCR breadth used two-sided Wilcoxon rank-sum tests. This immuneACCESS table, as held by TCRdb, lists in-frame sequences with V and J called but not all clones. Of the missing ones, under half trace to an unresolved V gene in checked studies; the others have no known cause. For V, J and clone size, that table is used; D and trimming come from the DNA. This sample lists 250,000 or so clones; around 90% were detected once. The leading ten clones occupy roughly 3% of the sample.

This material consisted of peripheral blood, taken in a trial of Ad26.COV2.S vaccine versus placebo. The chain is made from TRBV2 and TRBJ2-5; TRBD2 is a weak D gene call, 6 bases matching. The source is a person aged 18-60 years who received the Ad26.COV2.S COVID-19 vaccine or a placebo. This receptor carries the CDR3 CASSEASVSGDKYF. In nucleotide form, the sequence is TGTGCCAGCAGTGAAGCCTCCGTTTCGGGGGATAAGTACTTC.